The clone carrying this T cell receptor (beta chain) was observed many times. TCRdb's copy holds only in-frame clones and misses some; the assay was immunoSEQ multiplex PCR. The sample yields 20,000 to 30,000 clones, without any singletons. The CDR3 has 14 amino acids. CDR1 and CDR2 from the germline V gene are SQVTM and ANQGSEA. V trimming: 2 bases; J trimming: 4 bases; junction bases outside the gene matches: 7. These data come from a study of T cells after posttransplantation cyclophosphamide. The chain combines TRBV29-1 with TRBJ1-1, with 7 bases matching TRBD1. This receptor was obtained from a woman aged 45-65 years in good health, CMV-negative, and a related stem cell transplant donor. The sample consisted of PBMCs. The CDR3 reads CSVENRGRVTEAFF. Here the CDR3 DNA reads TGCAGCGTTGAAAACAGGGGTAGGGTCACTGAAGCTTTCTTT.